The 30 T cell receptor beta chains given below trace back to one sample, sequenced in a study of T cells after somatic rescue of genetic block (dated by TCRdb to 2019 to 2021). Receptor libraries were prepared by the immunoSEQ multiplex PCR assay. In its TCRdb copy, this immuneACCESS table keeps in-frame sequences only and misses some clones. Where compared with another copy, unresolved V genes explain less than half of these, and the others have no known cause. The sample data list 15,000 or so clones, and roughly 70% of these were observed just once. Clones ranked in the top ten supply around 30% of the sample. Sequencing was done on a sample of peripheral blood mononuclear cells (PBMCs). The source of these receptors is a man between 18 and 29 years old.

In this sample, this clone turned up a few times. The gene calls are TRBV9 and TRBJ1-4; possibly TRBD1 for D (6 bases). The germline V and J ends were trimmed by 0 bases and 8 bases, with 8 bases remaining between them. The length of the CDR3 is 13 residues. Germline CDR1 SGDLS, CDR2 YYNGEE. CDR3 coding DNA: TGTGCCAGCAGCGTAGAAGGACAGGAAAAACTGTTTTTT. As protein: CASSVEGQEKLFF.

This clone was picked up a small number of times. The chain has TRBV20-1 and TRBJ1-5; D is unclear. Germline values: CDR1 DFQATT, CDR2 SNEGSKA (reference sequence). This CDR3 is built from 10 residues. This CDR3 reads CAGGNQPQHF. The CDR3 bases are TGCGCGGGAGGCAATCAGCCCCAGCATTTT.

This chain links TRBV5-1 with TRBJ2-7; D could derive from TRBD1 or TRBD2 (5 bases each). This CDR3 contains 15 residues. The V end lost 2 bases, the J end lost 5 bases, and 17 bases lay between the germline ends. CDR1 is SGHRS and CDR2 is YFSETQ in the germline V gene. This CDR3 reads CASSFRDPAANEQYF. The CDR3 DNA is TGCGCCAGCAGCTTCCGGGACCCAGCGGCCAACGAGCAGTACTTC.

The chain has TRBV5-5 and TRBJ1-5, with 9 bases lining up with TRBD1. The CDR3 runs to 17 residues. Looked up from germline, CDR1 is SGHKS and CDR2 is YYEKEE (reference sequence). Trimming removed 4 bases from V and 7 bases from J; junction bases left unmatched: 15. CDR3 sequence (DNA): TGTGCCAGCAGCGCGATTTCCGGGACAGGGTTAGGGCAGCCCCAGCATTTT. Amino acids: CASSAISGTGLGQPQHF.

The CDR3 DNA is TGCGCCAGCAGTCAGGGGTACGGTTACGAGCAGTACTTC. Protein product: CASSQGYGYEQYF. V usage is TRBV10-1 and J usage is TRBJ2-7; the D gene is possibly TRBD1 (6 bases). The CDR3 runs 13 residues. Trimming left V 5 bases short and J 4 bases short, with 12 bases between. Germline-derived CDR1 and CDR2 are WNHNN and SYGVQD (reference sequence).

V is TRBV25-1 and J is TRBJ2-5; D is possibly TRBD1 (5 bases). Germline CDR1 reads MGHDK; CDR2 reads SYGVNS. This CDR3 region has 17 residues. The ends were cut back, 4 bases at V and 2 bases at J, with 20 bases in the middle. The CDR3 DNA follows: TGTGCCAGCAGTGGACATGGCGGCAGGGCATCTCAAGAGACCCAGTACTTC. Protein product: CASSGHGGRASQETQYF.

This chain connects TRBV5-1 to TRBJ2-3; D unclear. V was clipped by 2 bases and J by 0 bases, with 1 base between them. Germline lookup yields CDR1 SGHRS and CDR2 YFSETQ. CDR3 length equals 12 residues. The CDR3 nucleotides read TGCGCCAGCAGCTTCAGCACAGATACGCAGTATTTT. Translating it yields CASSFSTDTQYF.

The genes are TRBV9 and TRBJ1-3; unclear D gene. Germline values: CDR1 SGDLS, CDR2 YYNGEE. Trimming took off 0 bases at V and 0 bases at J, with 10 bases between the two ends. This CDR3 has 16 amino acids. In DNA form, the CDR3 reads TGTGCCAGCAGCGTAGGATCAGGATACTCTGGAAACACCATATATTTT. Protein: CASSVGSGYSGNTIYF. Filled out from reference TRBV9 and TRBJ1-3, the complete variable domain reads DSGVTQTPKHLITATGQRVTLRCSPRSGDLSVYWYQQSLDQGLQFLIQYYNGEERAKGNILERFSAQQFPDLHSELNLSSLELGDSALYFCASSVGSGYSGNTIYFGEGSWLTVV.

The rearrangement uses TRBV11-3 and TRBJ2-4, with 12 bases fitting TRBD1. CDR1 and CDR2 from the germline V gene are SGHNT and YENEEA. The CDR3 is 19 amino acids. After removal of 2 bases from V and 6 bases from J, the junction contained 14 bases not matched to a gene. This chain's CDR3 is CASSLTPGQGAYKGNIQYF. CDR3 bases: TGTGCCAGCAGCTTAACTCCGGGACAGGGGGCGTATAAAGGAAACATTCAGTACTTC.

The rearrangement joins TRBV5-1 to TRBJ1-6; the D gene is possibly TRBD1 (5 bases). This CDR3 has 15 amino acids. CDR1 SGHRS and CDR2 YFSETQ come from the germline V gene. V dropped 4 bases and J dropped 9 bases, with 17 bases sitting between them. The CDR3 is CASSPGGSEGSPLHF. CDR3 in DNA: TGCGCCAGCAGCCCTGGGGGGAGTGAAGGTTCACCCCTCCACTTT.

As DNA, the CDR3 is TGTGCCAGCAGCGTAGTAGGCAGTCGCTCCTACAATGAGCAGTTCTTC. Translated, it gives CASSVVGSRSYNEQFF. The V and J genes are TRBV9 and TRBJ2-1; D gene unclear. With 0 bases removed from V and 0 bases from J, the gap between germline ends came to 10 bases. Germline CDR1 is SGDLS and CDR2 is YYNGEE. The CDR3 has 16 amino acids.

The chain links TRBV4-1 to TRBJ2-3; TRBD2 aligns across 14 bases. CDR1 and CDR2 from the germline V gene are MGHRA and YSYEKL. CDR3 size: 16 residues. Unmatched junction bases numbered 4, after V lost 3 bases and J lost 5 bases. CDR3 coding DNA: TGCGCCAGCAGCCAGACTAGCGGGGGGGCCGGAGATACGCAGTATTTT. Encoded protein: CASSQTSGGAGDTQYF.

J is TRBJ2-1 and V is TRBV29-1, with 14 bases identical to TRBD2. Losses at the gene ends were 6 bases for V and 0 bases for J; bases not matched to a gene: 10. This CDR3 contains 18 residues. Germline V CDR1 and CDR2: SQVTM, ANQGSEA. The CDR3 loop reads CSVPGTSGSLISYNEQFF. The CDR3 DNA follows: TGCAGCGTACCAGGGACTAGCGGGAGCCTCATCTCCTACAATGAGCAGTTCTTC.

V usage is TRBV11-3 and J usage is TRBJ1-1; D remains unclear. Germline loops: CDR1 SGHNT, CDR2 YENEEA. Deletions cut 3 bases from V and 3 bases from J, with 5 bases between. The CDR3 loop spans 12 amino acids. The CDR3 nucleotides are TGTGCCAGCAGCTTTTTGGACACTGAAGCTTTCTTT. The encoded protein is CASSFLDTEAFF.

This clone was picked up one time. The chain joins TRBV5-4 to TRBJ2-7, with 9 bases fitting TRBD2. Germline V gene lookup returns CDR1 SGHNT and CDR2 YYREEE (reference sequence). V was clipped by 3 bases and J by 4 bases; unmatched bases: 8. The CDR3 covers 15 residues. In DNA form, the CDR3 reads TGTGCCAGCAGCTCTGGGCTAGCGGGGATATACGAGCAGTACTTC. Its protein product is CASSSGLAGIYEQYF.

This clone was seen only once. This chain links TRBV30 with TRBJ1-5; tentative D call: TRBD1 (6 bases). The CDR3 runs to 14 residues. CDR1 GTSNPN and CDR2 SVGIG come from the germline V gene (reference sequence). Trimming took off 2 bases at V and 6 bases at J, with 14 bases between the two ends. CDR3 in DNA: TGTGCCTGGAGTCCACGGGGGGCAAGTCAGCCCCAGCATTTT. Protein sequence: CAWSPRGASQPQHF.

The chain recombines TRBV10-3 with TRBJ2-3, with D possibly matching TRBD2 (5 bases). Trimming pared 4 bases from V and 1 base from J, leaving 15 bases between. This CDR3 contains 16 residues. Germline CDR1 is ENHRY and CDR2 is SYGVKD. The CDR3 nucleotides are TGTGCCATCAGTGGGACTGGCCAAATGGGCACAGATACGCAGTATTTT. This translates into CAISGTGQMGTDTQYF.

The rearrangement links TRBV19 to TRBJ1-4; D unclear. V lost 7 bases and J lost 0, with 12 bases in between. The CDR3 is made up of 15 amino acids. Germline V gives CDR1 LNHDA, CDR2 SQIVND (reference sequence). DNA for the CDR3: TGTGCCAGTAACACGGGAGCTGCAACTAATGAAAAACTGTTTTTT. Its protein product is CASNTGAATNEKLFF.

J is TRBJ1-4 and V is TRBV10-3; D might be TRBD1 (5 bases). Germline assignment: CDR1 ENHRY and CDR2 SYGVKD. The length of the CDR3 is 15 residues. Deletions cut 0 bases from V and 8 bases from J, with 13 bases between. CDR3 nucleotide sequence: TGTGCCATCAGTGAGTCGCGGGGGAGAGGAGAAAAACTGTTTTTT. This gives the protein CAISESRGRGEKLFF.

The J gene is TRBJ1-3, the V gene TRBV30, with 7 bases aligning to TRBD1. V lost 5 bases and J lost 2; bases outside the gene matches: 3. The CDR3 length is 13 residues. CDR1 GTSNPN and CDR2 SVGIG come from the germline V gene (reference sequence). The CDR3 is CAWATGTGNTIYF. CDR3 in DNA: TGTGCCTGGGCGACAGGGACTGGAAACACCATATATTTT.

The chain couples TRBV27 to TRBJ1-1; D might be TRBD1 (5 bases). Germline V gene data show CDR1 as MNHEY and CDR2 as SMNVEV (reference sequence). The CDR3 length is 14 residues. Between the trimmed V and J ends, which lost 6 bases and 4 bases, there was a span of 15 bases. The CDR3 region is CASSSAGLGTEAFF. The CDR3, as DNA: TGTGCCAGCAGCTCAGCGGGGCTGGGCACTGAAGCTTTCTTT.

This chain uses TRBV4-2 with TRBJ2-1, with D uncertain. The CDR3 is 15 residues long. Trimming took 0 bases from V and 6 from J, leaving 12 bases between them. Germline CDR1 and CDR2: LGHNA and YNFKEQ. CDR3 in DNA: TGTGCCAGCAGCCAAGATGTGCTAGTTCGCAATGAGCAGTTCTTC. Amino acid sequence: CASSQDVLVRNEQFF.

V and J are TRBV28 and TRBJ1-6; a possible D gene is TRBD1 (5 bases). Germline V gene data show CDR1 as MDHEN and CDR2 as SYDVKM. This CDR3 is built from 13 residues. V dropped 7 bases and J dropped 9 bases, with 13 bases sitting between them. In nucleotides, the CDR3 is TGTGCCAGCACCCGCTCGGGGGGTTCACCCCTCCACTTT. This encodes CASTRSGGSPLHF.

This sequence joins TRBV12-5 and TRBJ2-1; D gene unclear. Deletions cut 0 bases from V and 6 bases from J, with 9 bases between. CDR3 length equals 14 residues. Germline CDR1 and CDR2: LGHNT and FRNRAP. Here the CDR3 reads CASGLVPGSNEQFF. CDR3 DNA: TGTGCTAGTGGTTTGGTACCCGGATCCAATGAGCAGTTCTTC.

The chain employs TRBV30 and TRBJ2-2, with 10 bases aligning to TRBD2. This CDR3 contains 18 residues. After removal of 5 bases from V and 2 bases from J, the junction contained 14 bases not matched to a gene. CDR1 is GTSNPN and CDR2 is SVGIG in the germline V gene (reference sequence). The CDR3 DNA is TGTGCCTGGGCCGGGGGGTCCCTAGCGGGAGACAACACCGGGGAGCTGTTTTTT. Translation gives CAWAGGSLAGDNTGELFF.

The rearrangement uses TRBV6-6 and TRBJ2-1; D is unresolved. This CDR3 spans 12 amino acids. Germline V gives CDR1 MNHNY, CDR2 SVGAGI (reference sequence). Trimming left V 7 bases short and J 4 bases short, with 8 bases between. The CDR3 nucleotides are TGTGCCAGCACTTCGGTGTACAATGAGCAGTTCTTC. Translation: CASTSVYNEQFF.

This clone was seen just once. J is TRBJ2-1 and V is TRBV5-4; D is possibly TRBD2 (5 bases). Germline V lookup: CDR1 SGHNT, CDR2 YYREEE (reference sequence). CDR3 length: 15 residues. V was cut by 2 bases and J by 5 bases, with 14 bases left in between. The CDR3 nucleotides are TGTGCCAGCAGCTTCCCCAGAGGGCCCCACAATGAGCAGTTCTTC. Translated, it gives CASSFPRGPHNEQFF.

This chain joins TRBV5-1 and TRBJ2-7, with D perhaps matching TRBD1 or TRBD2 (5 bases each). This CDR3 spans 15 amino acids. Trimming took off 6 bases at V and 6 bases at J, with 22 bases between the two ends. CDR1 is SGHRS and CDR2 is YFSETQ in the germline V gene. CDR3: CASTLVGVNLGEQYF. The CDR3 coding sequence is TGCGCCAGCACTCTGGTGGGGGTAAATTTAGGCGAGCAGTACTTC.

This clone has only one observation. V gene TRBV6-1 combines with J gene TRBJ2-1, with 7 nucleotides matching TRBD2. The CDR3 totals 14 residues. With 8 bases clipped from V and 3 bases from J, the junction kept 7 bases outside the gene matches. Germline CDR1 MNHNS, CDR2 SASEGT. Written as DNA, the CDR3 is TGTGCCAGCGGAAGAGGGAGGGTCTACAATGAGCAGTTCTTC. The encoded protein is CASGRGRVYNEQFF.

The rearrangement uses TRBV11-2 and TRBJ1-2; 9 positions match TRBD1. This CDR3 has 17 residues. Germline V gene data show CDR1 as SGHAT and CDR2 as FQNNGV. V dropped 5 bases and J dropped 1; count of bases not matched to a gene: 11. CDR3 amino acids: CASSRSQGALNNYGYTF. CDR3 in DNA: TGTGCCAGCAGCCGTTCACAGGGGGCGCTGAATAACTATGGCTACACCTTC.